This entry lists 19 T cell receptor beta chains sequenced from one sample in a study of Graves' ophthalmopathy and Graves' hyperthyroidism. The authors amplified TCR beta CDR3 regions, and they did so from RNA transcripts for repertoire sequencing. HTBI-primed first-round RT-PCR preceded second-round multiplex PCR. Using its own MiXCR run on the multiplex PCR reads, TCRdb lists one record per CDR3 protein. This sample has approximately 210,000 distinct CDR3 sequences, with roughly 27% found just once. The specimen was peripheral blood. Every receptor here comes from a man aged 50 or older with Graves' ophthalmopathy.

The chain has TRBV28 and TRBJ1-1, with TRBD1 matching 10 bases. J lost 12 bases, V lost 6 bases, and 10 bases had no gene match. CDR1 MDHEN and CDR2 SYDVKM come from the germline V gene. CDR3 length: 13 residues. CDR3 in DNA: TGTGCCAGCAGCCCGGGACAGGGGATTGCAACTTTCTTT. Translated, it gives CASSPGQGIATFF.

The chain has TRBV7-2 and TRBJ1-5; no firm D call. V was shortened by 3 bases and J by 4 bases, with 13 bases between the two germline ends. The CDR3 length is 15 residues. The germline gives CDR1 SGHTA, CDR2 FQGNSA. As DNA, the CDR3 is TGTGCCAGCAGCTTTGAATATGCTGGAAATCAGCCCCAGCATTTT. Encoded protein: CASSFEYAGNQPQHF.

This clonotype came up many times. The rearrangement uses TRBV6-2 or TRBV6-3 and TRBJ2-1, with 9 nucleotides matching TRBD1. The CDR3 contains 12 residues. V lost 10 bases and J lost 10; bases outside the gene matches: 8. Per germline, CDR1 MNHEY and CDR2 SVGEGT. CDR3 in amino acids: CATRTGAREQFF. CDR3 DNA: TGTGCCACCAGGACAGGGGCGAGGGAGCAGTTCTTC.

In DNA form, the CDR3 reads TGTGCCAGCAGTTACTCGTTCCGGGACAGGCGAATGAGCTCCTACGAGCAGTACTTC. This gives the protein CASSYSFRDRRMSSYEQYF. The rearrangement links TRBV6-2 or TRBV6-3 to TRBJ2-7; 8 nucleotides line up with TRBD1. Germline CDR1 MNHEY, CDR2 SVGEGT. The CDR3 loop spans 19 amino acids. J gave up 0 bases and V 0 bases, and 13 bases lay outside the gene matches.

This sequence joins TRBV12-3 or TRBV12-4 and TRBJ2-5, with D unresolved. There are 14 residues in the CDR3. V lost 6 bases and J 3 bases, leaving 14 bases between the germline ends. In DNA form, the CDR3 reads TGTGCCAGCAGGCCCAGTAACAGCAAAGAGACCCAGTACTTC. As protein: CASRPSNSKETQYF.

This clonotype was recorded at least ten times. CDR3 in amino acids: CASSLGLASTDTQYF. The CDR3 coding sequence is TGCGCCAGCAGCCTCGGACTAGCCAGCACAGATACGCAGTATTTT. The chain joins TRBV4-3 to TRBJ2-3; 8 bases are a match to TRBD2. CDR3 size: 15 residues. Per germline, CDR1 LGHNA and CDR2 YSLEER. Germline trimming cut 4 bases from V and 0 bases from J; bases unmatched to any gene: 3.

This clonotype has ten or more counts. The chain couples TRBV27 to TRBJ2-5, with D unresolved. The CDR3 length is 13 residues. Deletions cut 3 bases from V and 5 bases from J, with 10 bases between. Germline CDR1 MNHEY, CDR2 SMNVEV (reference sequence). The CDR3 DNA sequence: TGTGCCAGCAGTTTCGTCCTCCAGGAGACCCAGTACTTC. It yields the protein CASSFVLQETQYF.

The chain has TRBV7-6 and TRBJ2-7; 8 bases line up with TRBD1. The V and J ends lost 2 bases and 3 bases, in that order; junction bases with no gene match: 6. The CDR3 is 15 residues long. Germline loops: CDR1 SGHVS, CDR2 FNYEAQ. In DNA, the CDR3 is TGTGCCAGCAGCTTACAATCGGACAGGGTCTACGAGCAGTACTTC. Translated: CASSLQSDRVYEQYF.

The V and J genes are TRBV24-1 and TRBJ1-2, with a tentative D call TRBD1 (5 bases). The CDR3 extends over 13 amino acids. The germline gives CDR1 KGHDR, CDR2 SFDVKD. V was shortened by 5 bases and J by 5 bases, with 11 bases between the two germline ends. The CDR3 DNA is TGTGCCACCAGTGGACAGCCCGGGTATGGCTACACCTTC. Translation: CATSGQPGYGYTF.

This clonotype was seen repeatedly, ten times or more. The chain combines TRBV19 with TRBJ1-5; D gene ambiguous. Germline V gene sequence: CDR1 LNHDA, CDR2 SQIVND (reference sequence). CDR3 length: 15 residues. Deletions cut 7 bases from V and 4 bases from J, with 17 bases between. The CDR3 reads CASTLRRAGNQPQHF. CDR3 nucleotide sequence: TGTGCCAGTACCCTAAGGCGGGCAGGAAATCAGCCCCAGCATTTT.

This chain joins TRBV7-3 and TRBJ2-2; 14 bases line up with TRBD2. The CDR3 sequence is 16 residues long. Germline V lookup: CDR1 SGHTA, CDR2 FQGTGA. Unmatched junction bases numbered 6, after V lost 4 bases and J lost 8 bases. The DNA of the CDR3 is TGTGCCAGCAGCTCGGGACTAGCGGGGGCCAAAGGGGAGCTGTTTTTT. It encodes CASSSGLAGAKGELFF.

Only one count was recorded for this clonotype. The V and J genes are TRBV6-5 and TRBJ1-1; D is unresolved. Germline assignment: CDR1 MNHEY and CDR2 SVGAGI. The ends were cut back, 4 bases at V and 11 bases at J, with 14 bases in the middle. The CDR3 consists of 12 residues. The CDR3 DNA sequence: TGTGCCAGCAGTTTAAAGTCTTCGGGGGCTTTCTTT. Translated, it gives CASSLKSSGAFF.

The rearrangement joins TRBV30 to TRBJ1-1; D uncertain. Germline CDR1 reads GTSNPN; CDR2 reads SVGIG (reference sequence). Deletions cut 3 bases from V and 3 bases from J, with 11 bases between. This CDR3 is built from 13 residues. The CDR3 nucleotides are TGTGCCTGGAGAAAAAGCGGTTACACTGAAGCTTTCTTT. This codes for CAWRKSGYTEAFF.

This clonotype was observed at least ten times. The V gene is TRBV11-1, the J gene TRBJ2-7, with 13 positions matching TRBD2. Germline CDR1 reads SGHAT; CDR2 reads FQDESV (reference sequence). This CDR3 comprises 16 residues. V shed 5 bases, J shed 6 bases, and the junction held 10 bases outside the gene matches. The CDR3 bases are TGTGCCAGCAGCCCGACCTGGACTAGCGGGAGTTCCGAGCAGTACTTC. Encoded protein: CASSPTWTSGSSEQYF.

This clonotype was seen repeatedly, ten times or more. The chain couples TRBV7-8 to TRBJ2-7, with D possibly matching TRBD2 (6 bases). CDR1 and CDR2 from the germline V gene are SGHVS and FQNEAQ. Trimming cost V 10 bases and J 0 bases, with 19 bases left between them. The CDR3 contains 15 residues. The CDR3 protein is CATGDYGGNSYEQYF. CDR3 in DNA: TGTGCCACCGGGGATTATGGCGGGAACTCCTACGAGCAGTACTTC.

This clonotype has at least ten counts. The J gene is TRBJ1-3, the V gene TRBV9; 7 bases match TRBD1. Germline CDR1 and CDR2: SGDLS and YYNGEE. V trimming: 3 bases; J trimming: 4 bases; junction bases outside the gene matches: 7. The CDR3 has 15 amino acids. CDR3 loop: CASSASTGAGNTIYF. CDR3 nucleotide sequence: TGTGCCAGCAGCGCATCCACAGGGGCGGGAAACACCATATATTTT.

Many counts were recorded for this clonotype. V is TRBV19 and J is TRBJ2-7; TRBD2 matches 13 bases. The trim removed 3 bases at V and 5 bases at J, leaving 1 base unmatched. The germline V gene has CDR1 LNHDA and CDR2 SQIVND (reference sequence). CDR3 length equals 14 residues. The CDR3 is CASSIGTSGNEQYF. CDR3 DNA: TGTGCCAGTAGTATCGGGACTAGCGGGAACGAGCAGTACTTC.

This clonotype was recorded a few times. The V and J genes are TRBV12-3 or TRBV12-4 and TRBJ1-2, with D perhaps TRBD1 (5 bases). The CDR3 contains 13 residues. Trimming removed 6 bases from V and 3 bases from J, with 11 bases in between. The CDR3 coding sequence is TGTGCCAGCAGCCTCGACAGTGACTATGGCTACACCTTC. It is translated as CASSLDSDYGYTF.

Many counts were recorded for this clonotype. The chain combines TRBV6-2 or TRBV6-3 with TRBJ1-1, with no clear D. Germline assignment: CDR1 MNHEY and CDR2 SVGEGT. V was cut by 8 bases and J by 2 bases, with 15 bases left in between. The CDR3 covers 14 residues. The CDR3 region is CASRKDPHNTEAFF. The CDR3 DNA reads TGTGCCAGCCGCAAAGACCCGCATAACACTGAAGCTTTCTTT.